This TCR beta chain was observed in a study of cytomegalovirus exposure and HLA in healthy donors. A multiplex PCR was run with 60 Vbeta primers and 13 Jbeta primers. The table came from immunoSEQ multiplex PCR; TCRdb's copy has only in-frame clones and leaves some out. The data contain 170,000 or so clones, about 80% of them singletons. This clone has just one count. Material: PBMCs. The TCR originated in a boy under 18 in good health and CMV-seronegative.

CDR3 coding DNA: TGTGCCATCAGTGAGCGCTGGGACAGGGATAGGGGAAACACTGAAGCTTTCTTT. Its protein is CAISERWDRDRGNTEAFF. J is TRBJ1-1 and V is TRBV10-3, with 9 bases identical to TRBD1. Germline V gives CDR1 ENHRY, CDR2 SYGVKD. This CDR3 comprises 18 residues. With V trimmed by 2 bases and J by 2 bases, 12 bases remained unmatched.